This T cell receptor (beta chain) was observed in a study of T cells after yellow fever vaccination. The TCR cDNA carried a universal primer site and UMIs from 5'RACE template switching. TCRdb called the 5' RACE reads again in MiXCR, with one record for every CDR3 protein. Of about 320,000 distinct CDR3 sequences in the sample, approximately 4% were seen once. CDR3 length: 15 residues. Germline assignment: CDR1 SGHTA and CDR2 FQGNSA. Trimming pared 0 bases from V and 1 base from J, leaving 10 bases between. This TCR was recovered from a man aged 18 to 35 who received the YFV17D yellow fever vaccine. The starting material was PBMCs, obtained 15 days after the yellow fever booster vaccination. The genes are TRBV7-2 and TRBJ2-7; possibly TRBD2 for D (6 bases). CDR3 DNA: TGTGCCAGCAGCTTAGCAGGGACTCTTTCCTACGAGCAGTACTTC. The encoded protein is CASSLAGTLSYEQYF.